Below, 11 T cell receptor beta chains from the same sample are listed, as sequenced in a study of cytomegalovirus exposure and HLA in healthy donors (TCRdb year 2017). Preparation of the library involved the immunoSEQ multiplex PCR assay. For the multiplex PCR, a mixture combining 60 forward primers for TCR Vbeta segments and 13 reverse primers for TCR Jbeta segments was used. The table was pulled from immuneACCESS by TCRdb, which kept in-frame rearrangements only. Such tables lose some clones; where checked, under half of the loss comes from unresolved V genes, and the rest has no known cause. Across this sample there are 100,000 or so clones, with roughly 12% seen only once. The top ten clones comprise about 16% of the sample. Material: PBMCs. Every receptor here comes from a middle-aged man in good health and CMV-seropositive.

J is TRBJ2-3 and V is TRBV5-1; maybe TRBD1 (6 bases). Trimming removed 3 bases from V and 1 base from J, with 9 bases in between. From germline, CDR1 is SGHRS and CDR2 YFSETQ. The CDR3 length is 14 residues. Here the CDR3 DNA reads TGCGCCAGCAGCTGGACAGACCGCACAGATACGCAGTATTTT. Its protein is CASSWTDRTDTQYF.

The chain is built from TRBV5-1 and TRBJ1-3; the D gene is possibly TRBD1 (6 bases). The V gene's germline CDR1 is SGHRS and CDR2 YFSETQ. V was shortened by 4 bases and J by 0 bases, with 14 bases between the two germline ends. The CDR3 is 16 residues long. CDR3 sequence reads: CASSPRQVFSGNTIYF. CDR3 coding DNA: TGCGCCAGCAGCCCCCGACAGGTATTCTCTGGAAACACCATATATTTT.

The chain recombines TRBV5-1 with TRBJ2-2; D is perhaps TRBD2 (6 bases). CDR3 size: 14 residues. Germline CDR1 reads SGHRS; CDR2 reads YFSETQ. Trimming took off 7 bases at V and 3 bases at J, with 13 bases between the two ends. For the CDR3, the DNA is TGCGCCAGCGGAGGGACGGCGGACACCGGGGAGCTGTTTTTT. It codes for CASGGTADTGELFF.

The V gene is TRBV5-4, the J gene TRBJ2-7; TRBD2 matches at 11 bases. The V and J ends lost 3 bases and 3 bases, in that order; junction bases with no gene match: 5. The CDR3 consists of 15 residues. In germline, CDR1 is SGHNT, CDR2 YYREEE (reference sequence). This CDR3 reads CASSSRTSGRYEQYF. The CDR3 DNA sequence: TGTGCCAGCAGCTCTCGGACTAGCGGGCGCTACGAGCAGTACTTC.

This rearrangement joins TRBV5-4 to TRBJ1-2, with a tentative D call TRBD1 (5 bases). Trimming took 2 bases from V and 4 from J, leaving 15 bases between them. Germline V gene lookup returns CDR1 SGHNT and CDR2 YYREEE (reference sequence). This CDR3 region has 15 residues. In nucleotides, the CDR3 is TGTGCCAGCAGCTTCCCCAGGGCCCGAGGCTATGGCTACACCTTC. Its translation: CASSFPRARGYGYTF.

The sample holds a few counts of this clone. The chain couples TRBV18 to TRBJ2-3; D may be TRBD1 (5 bases). The CDR3 spans 15 residues. Trimming removed 6 bases from V and 0 bases from J, with 13 bases in between. CDR1 and CDR2 from the germline V gene are KGHSH and LQKENI. The DNA of the CDR3 is TGTGCCAGCTCGACCCGACAGACTAGCACAGATACGCAGTATTTT. Protein sequence: CASSTRQTSTDTQYF. Drawing the rest from reference TRBV18 and TRBJ2-3, the complete variable domain is NAGVMQNPRHLVRRRGQEARLRCSPMKGHSHVYWYRQLPEEGLKFMVYLQKENIIDESGMPKERFSAEFPKEGPSILRIQQVVRGDSAAYFCASSTRQTSTDTQYFGPGTRLTVL.

J is TRBJ1-3 and V is TRBV7-2; no definite D call. The CDR3 is 16 residues long. The V and J ends lost 0 bases and 7 bases respectively, with 16 bases between them. Per germline, CDR1 SGHTA and CDR2 FQGNSA. CDR3 bases: TGTGCCAGCAGCTTAGCCTCGGGCGGGAATTGGAACACCATATATTTT. It yields the protein CASSLASGGNWNTIYF.

Only a few counts were recorded for this clone. The J gene is TRBJ2-2, the V gene TRBV9, with TRBD2 matching 11 bases. Per germline, CDR1 SGDLS and CDR2 YYNGEE. Trimming removed 3 bases from V and 0 bases from J; junction bases left unmatched: 4. The CDR3 loop spans 17 amino acids. CDR3 amino acids: CASSARLAGPNTGELFF. DNA for the CDR3: TGTGCCAGCAGCGCCCGACTAGCGGGGCCGAACACCGGGGAGCTGTTTTTT. The complete variable domain, with remaining parts taken from reference TRBV9 and TRBJ2-2, reads DSGVTQTPKHLITATGQRVTLRCSPRSGDLSVYWYQQSLDQGLQFLIQYYNGEERAKGNILERFSAQQFPDLHSELNLSSLELGDSALYFCASSARLAGPNTGELFFGEGSRLTVL.

This chain uses TRBV29-1 with TRBJ2-5; 7 bases agree with TRBD1. The V gene end was trimmed by 4 bases and the J gene end by 3 bases; junction bases not matched to a gene: 8. The CDR3 length is 14 residues. CDR1 is SQVTM, CDR2 ANQGSEA, per germline. CDR3 in amino acids: CSVVSGTAKETQYF. Written as DNA, the CDR3 is TGCAGCGTTGTCTCCGGGACAGCCAAAGAGACCCAGTACTTC.

The sample holds a few counts of this clone. The chain has TRBV7-2 and TRBJ2-7, with 9 bases lining up with TRBD1. Looked up from germline, CDR1 is SGHTA and CDR2 is FQGNSA. The CDR3 is made up of 16 amino acids. Unmatched junction bases numbered 8, after V lost 1 base and J lost 4 bases. The CDR3 here is CASSLGGGDREYEQYF. The CDR3 DNA is TGTGCCAGCAGCTTAGGGGGCGGGGACAGGGAGTACGAGCAGTACTTC.

The chain uses TRBV29-1 and TRBJ2-1, with TRBD2 identical over 10 bases. The J segment lost 1 base and the V segment lost 3 bases, leaving 0 bases of the junction unmatched. CDR1 and CDR2 from the germline V gene are SQVTM and ANQGSEA. The CDR3 is 14 amino acids. Here the CDR3 DNA reads TGCAGCGTTGATAGCGGGAGGTCCTACAATGAGCAGTTCTTC. As protein: CSVDSGRSYNEQFF.